The sequence of this TCR beta chain was determined in a study of cytomegalovirus exposure and HLA in healthy donors (dated by TCRdb to 2015 to 2018). General notes on the study: A later analysis indicated that the 110 or so validation repertoires were generated on the platform also employed for the 666 repertoires of the first cohort. The study was designed to test whether signatures of past pathogen exposure could be identified by cataloging public T cell receptors. Along with the roughly 670-subject first cohort, a separate validation cohort of over a hundred different subjects was used. To predict cytomegalovirus infection status, the study combined high-throughput TCR immunosequencing, statistical association of individual TCRs with disease status, and machine learning. Study-level results and caveats: Most TCR sequences were seen in very few donors, while some public TCRs were found in many individuals. In a later analysis, TCRs clustered in the first cohort were found to also tend to co-occur in the 130 or so validation repertoires, with over 90% of cluster scores above 0. A later analysis lacked HLA typing for the validation cohort, so it scored co-occurrence in that cohort across all 110 or so repertoires. The authors suggested that the approach could potentially be extended to other disease states and immunological phenotypes. The study gave a list of some 150 TCR beta chains associated with cytomegalovirus. In vitro tests confirmed that a few of the cytomegalovirus-associated TCR beta chains recognize cytomegalovirus antigens. The classifier was reported to diagnose cytomegalovirus status with high specificity and sensitivity in both the original cohort and the validation cohort.

The CDR3 runs 14 amino acids, cysteine and phenylalanine included. The CDR3 DNA has 42 bases and is translated from base 1. A distance of 7 bases separates the germline ends of V and J, which lose 0 bases and 7 bases respectively. In the germline V gene, CDR1 corresponds to MNHEY and CDR2 to SVGAGI. Libraries were constructed by the immunoSEQ multiplex PCR assay. The original pipeline was this. A statistical classification framework was developed to diagnose cytomegalovirus status using the catalog of TCR beta chain sequences. As stored in TCRdb, this immuneACCESS dataset retains in-frame rearrangements with V and J assigned. A fraction of the clones does not appear; measured against another copy, unresolved V genes explain less than half of the discrepancy, and the remainder lacks a known reason. That table furnishes V, J and clone size, whereas the DNA furnished D and trimming. Here the sample has roughly 330,000 clones; around 90% occur a single time. The ten largest clones add up to more than 0.9% of the sample.

The donors belonged to the validation cohort of around 110 subjects, which was separate from the roughly 680-subject first cohort. This clone has only a few counts. This receptor's antigen is unknown. No quality values exist for individual bases; no much larger clone is one base distant. The TCR comes from a woman under 40 in good health and CMV-seropositive. The chain is made from TRBV6-5 and TRBJ1-6, with no confident D gene call. The sample was PBMCs. The sequenced DNA: TGTGCCAGCAGTTACTCGAGCTTCAATTCACCCCTCCACTTT. Its protein product is CASSYSSFNSPLHF.